Following are 21 T cell receptor beta chains from one sample sequenced in a study of PD-L1 blockade in urothelial cancer. Only in-frame clones appear in the TCRdb table, and some are missing; sequencing was by immunoSEQ multiplex PCR. This table holds around 100,000 clones, 91% found once. Specimen: PBMCs, collected around atezolizumab (anti-PD-L1) treatment. The receptor set was obtained from a woman older than 75 with urothelial cancer.

This chain connects TRBV7-9 to TRBJ2-7, with TRBD2 matching over 10 bases. The V segment lost 3 bases and the J segment 1 base; nucleotides outside the gene matches: 9. The CDR3 has 17 amino acids. Germline V lookup: CDR1 SEHNR, CDR2 FQNEAQ (reference sequence). The CDR3: CASSLKPGLAFSYEQYF. The CDR3 coding sequence is TGTGCCAGCAGCTTGAAACCGGGACTAGCGTTTTCCTACGAGCAGTACTTC.

The chain recombines TRBV2 with TRBJ2-5; D is ambiguous. Looked up from germline, CDR1 is SNHLY and CDR2 is FYNNEI. The CDR3 totals 11 residues. Between the trimmed V and J ends, which lost 6 bases and 4 bases, there was a span of 6 bases. The CDR3 sequence: CASSLLETQYF. CDR3 bases: TGTGCCAGCAGCCTCCTAGAGACCCAGTACTTC.

This chain links TRBV27 with TRBJ1-1; 7 positions match TRBD1. Germline V gene sequence: CDR1 MNHEY, CDR2 SMNVEV (reference sequence). V lost 3 bases and J lost 5; bases outside the gene matches: 6. CDR3 length: 14 residues. The CDR3 here is CASSFAGGGTEAFF. The DNA for the CDR3 is TGTGCCAGCAGTTTCGCAGGGGGAGGTACTGAAGCTTTCTTT.

This chain connects TRBV11-2 to TRBJ1-1; possible D gene TRBD1, 5 bases. V lost 1 base and J 1 base, leaving 7 bases between the germline ends. CDR1 and CDR2 (germline): SGHAT, FQNNGV. This CDR3 contains 14 residues. CDR3 sequence: CASSLGRGNTEAFF. The CDR3 DNA reads as TGTGCCAGCAGCTTAGGTAGGGGGAACACTGAAGCTTTCTTT.

The V gene is TRBV7-9, the J gene TRBJ1-5; a possible D gene is TRBD1 (5 bases). The CDR3 loop spans 12 amino acids. Looked up from germline, CDR1 is SEHNR and CDR2 is FQNEAQ (reference sequence). Trimming removed 5 bases from V and 5 bases from J, with 7 bases in between. The chain's CDR3 is CASSPGDQPQHF. CDR3 in DNA: TGTGCCAGCAGCCCGGGGGATCAGCCCCAGCATTTT. The complete variable domain, with remaining parts taken from reference TRBV7-9 and TRBJ1-5, reads DTGVSQNPRHKITKRGQNVTFRCDPISEHNRLYWYRQTLGQGPEFLTYFQNEAQLEKSRLLSDRFSAERPKGSFSTLEIQRTEQGDSAMYLCASSPGDQPQHFGDGTRLSIL.

V is TRBV4-2 and J is TRBJ2-3, with D tentatively TRBD2 (6 bases). The CDR3 runs to 12 residues. Trimming removed 4 bases at V and 7 bases at J, with 9 bases between. Per the germline V gene, CDR1 is LGHNA and CDR2 is YNFKEQ. The CDR3 sequence is CASSPAGNTQYF. The CDR3, as DNA: TGTGCCAGCAGCCCAGCGGGTAATACGCAGTATTTT.

This chain joins TRBV5-1 and TRBJ1-2, with D possibly matching TRBD1 (6 bases). CDR1 and CDR2 from the germline V gene are SGHRS and YFSETQ. Trimming cost V 2 bases and J 6 bases, with 14 bases left between them. The CDR3 length is 14 residues. The CDR3 bases are TGCGCCAGCAGCTTTAGGACAGAAGACGATGGCTACACCTTC. Its protein product is CASSFRTEDDGYTF.

The chain uses TRBV9 and TRBJ2-1; 14 nucleotides match TRBD2. This CDR3 contains 13 residues. Germline V gene lookup returns CDR1 SGDLS and CDR2 YYNGEE. J lost 11 bases, V lost 6 bases, and 4 bases had no gene match. The CDR3 is CASTGTSGSQQFF. The DNA of the CDR3 is TGTGCCAGCACCGGGACTAGCGGGAGCCAGCAGTTCTTC.

The chain links TRBV30 to TRBJ2-3, with 8 bases identical to TRBD1. CDR1 and CDR2 (germline): GTSNPN, SVGIG (reference sequence). With 4 bases clipped from V and 6 bases from J, the junction kept 3 bases outside the gene matches. The CDR3 contains 12 residues. The CDR3 nucleotides are TGTGCCTGGACAGGGGGCTTGGATACGCAGTATTTT. Its translation: CAWTGGLDTQYF.

This clone has just one count. The chain combines TRBV5-1 with TRBJ2-2, with 8 bases aligning to TRBD2. The CDR3 loop spans 15 amino acids. V trimming: 0 bases; J trimming: 4 bases; junction bases outside the gene matches: 2. Germline values: CDR1 SGHRS, CDR2 YFSETQ. CDR3 nucleotides: TGCGCCAGCAGCTTGGCTAGCGGGTTCACCGGGGAGCTGTTTTTT. This translates into CASSLASGFTGELFF.

This chain uses TRBV27 with TRBJ2-1; TRBD2 agrees at 9 bases. Trimming removed 6 bases from V and 2 bases from J; junction bases left unmatched: 11. CDR3 length: 17 amino acids. Germline-derived CDR1 and CDR2 are MNHEY and SMNVEV (reference sequence). CDR3 sequence reads: CASRARPTSGAYNEQFF. DNA of the CDR3: TGTGCCAGCAGAGCCCGACCGACTAGCGGAGCCTACAATGAGCAGTTCTTC.

This clone was seen only a few times. The chain combines TRBV6-1 with TRBJ1-1, with D maybe TRBD1 (6 bases). V was cut by 7 bases and J by 1 base, with 16 bases left in between. The CDR3 contains 15 residues. Germline V gene lookup returns CDR1 MNHNS and CDR2 SASEGT. The CDR3 DNA follows: TGTGCCAGCATCAAAGAGGGCAGGGGGAACACTGAAGCTTTCTTT. Protein sequence: CASIKEGRGNTEAFF.

The chain combines TRBV5-8 with TRBJ1-1, with 11 bases that match TRBD1. This CDR3 is 15 amino acids long. Looked up from germline, CDR1 is SGHTS and CDR2 is YDEGEE. V shed 4 bases and J 4 bases; nucleotides not matched to a gene: 6. The DNA of the CDR3 is TGTGCCAGCAGCGTAGGGACAGGGGGGCTCACTGAAGCTTTCTTT. Its protein is CASSVGTGGLTEAFF.

The chain uses TRBV5-1 and TRBJ2-7; 9 nucleotides line up with TRBD1. The CDR3 is 14 residues long. V was clipped by 4 bases and J by 5 bases; unmatched bases: 7. Per the germline V gene, CDR1 is SGHRS and CDR2 is YFSETQ. The CDR3 spells CASSKDRGGNEQYF. CDR3 coding DNA: TGCGCCAGCAGCAAGGACAGGGGCGGCAACGAGCAGTACTTC.

This chain joins TRBV25-1 and TRBJ2-7; D ambiguous. CDR3 size: 13 residues. The V gene lost 6 bases and the J gene lost 5 bases, with 14 bases spanning the gap. Germline assignment: CDR1 MGHDK and CDR2 SYGVNS. CDR3 DNA: TGTGCCAGCAGACCGACATTACACAACGAGCAGTACTTC. Amino acids: CASRPTLHNEQYF.

The rearrangement links TRBV19 to TRBJ2-7; D call uncertain. The CDR3 runs 13 residues. Germline lookup yields CDR1 LNHDA and CDR2 SQIVND (reference sequence). The V end was cut by 5 bases, the J end by 2 bases, with 10 bases between. Here the CDR3 reads CASSPRGPYEQYF. The CDR3 DNA reads as TGTGCCAGTAGTCCGAGAGGTCCCTACGAGCAGTACTTC.

The chain carries TRBV19 and TRBJ2-6; 10 bases line up with TRBD1. CDR1 is LNHDA and CDR2 is SQIVND in the germline V gene (reference sequence). The CDR3 runs to 17 residues. Trimming removed 5 bases from V and 0 bases from J; junction bases left unmatched: 4. This chain's CDR3 is CASSLGQGRSGANVLTF. In DNA form, the CDR3 reads TGTGCCAGTAGTTTGGGACAGGGGCGCTCTGGGGCCAACGTCCTGACTTTC.

The chain carries TRBV19 and TRBJ2-1; 7 bases match TRBD2. V was pared by 3 bases and J by 2 bases, with 4 bases of the junction left unmatched. Germline assignment: CDR1 LNHDA and CDR2 SQIVND (reference sequence). The CDR3 sequence is 15 residues long. CDR3 nucleotide sequence: TGTGCCAGTAGTATGGTAGCGGGTACCTACAATGAGCAGTTCTTC. It translates to CASSMVAGTYNEQFF.

This chain connects TRBV13 to TRBJ2-1; TRBD2 is a possible D gene (5 bases). The CDR3 covers 15 residues. The ends were cut back, 5 bases at V and 1 base at J, with 12 bases in the middle. CDR1 is PRHDT and CDR2 is FYEKMQ in the germline V gene (reference sequence). The CDR3 reads CASSQGSGSYNEQFF. Written as DNA, the CDR3 is TGTGCCAGCAGCCAAGGGAGTGGATCCTACAATGAGCAGTTCTTC.

The CDR3 loop is CASSVEGLAGADEQFF. In nucleotides, the CDR3 is TGTGCCAGCAGCGTAGAAGGGCTAGCGGGAGCCGATGAGCAGTTCTTC. The V call is TRBV9, the J call TRBJ2-1, with TRBD2 matching 10 bases. After removal of 0 bases from V and 8 bases from J, the junction contained 8 bases not matched to a gene. Germline V gene lookup returns CDR1 SGDLS and CDR2 YYNGEE. CDR3 length equals 16 residues.

This chain links TRBV7-2 with TRBJ2-3, with D tentatively TRBD1 (5 bases). The V end was cut by 1 base, the J end by 3 bases, with 11 bases between. CDR3 length: 15 residues. From germline, CDR1 is SGHTA and CDR2 FQGNSA. The CDR3 here is CASSLGTWMTDTQYF. Here the CDR3 DNA reads TGTGCCAGCAGCTTAGGGACATGGATGACAGATACGCAGTATTTT.